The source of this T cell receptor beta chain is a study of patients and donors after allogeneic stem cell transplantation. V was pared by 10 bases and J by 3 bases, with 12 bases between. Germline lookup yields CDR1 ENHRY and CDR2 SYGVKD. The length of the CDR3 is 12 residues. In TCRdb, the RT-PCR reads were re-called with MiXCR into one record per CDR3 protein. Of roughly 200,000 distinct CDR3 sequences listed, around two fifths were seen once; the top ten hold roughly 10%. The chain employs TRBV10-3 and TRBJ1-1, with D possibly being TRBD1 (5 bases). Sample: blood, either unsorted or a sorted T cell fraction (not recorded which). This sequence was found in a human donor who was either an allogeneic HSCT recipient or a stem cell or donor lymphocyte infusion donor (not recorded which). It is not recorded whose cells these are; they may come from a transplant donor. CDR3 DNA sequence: TGTGCCACCACTCAGGGACACACTGAAGCTTTCTTT. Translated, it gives CATTQGHTEAFF.